The 29 T cell receptor beta chains below were found in one sample sequenced in a study of control samples from healthy donors and cancer patients. This table comes from immunoSEQ multiplex PCR, and its TCRdb copy is limited to in-frame clones, with some not included. Seen here are roughly 45,000 clones, 70% to 90% observed once, and the top ten hold roughly 2.8%. Input material: PBMCs. Every receptor here comes from a woman between 45 and 65 years old with lung cancer.

CDR3 region: CASSFSPTSGGAGTDTQYF. The CDR3 nucleotides are TGTGCCAGCAGTTTTTCCCCTACTAGCGGGGGGGCTGGCACAGATACGCAGTATTTT. This chain joins TRBV28 and TRBJ2-3; TRBD2 aligns across 13 bases. The V gene end was trimmed by 3 bases and the J gene end by 1 base; junction bases not matched to a gene: 10. There are 19 residues in the CDR3. Looked up from germline, CDR1 is MDHEN and CDR2 is SYDVKM.

The CDR3 DNA reads TGCGCCAGCAGTGGAGGGGGGGACTACGAGCAGTACTTC. This codes for CASSGGGDYEQYF. V is TRBV10-1 and J is TRBJ2-7; D is possibly TRBD2 (7 bases). Trimming stripped 4 bases from V and 3 bases from J, with 10 bases between. The CDR3 extends over 13 amino acids. Germline CDR1 reads WNHNN; CDR2 reads SYGVQD (reference sequence).

V usage is TRBV10-3 and J usage is TRBJ1-2; no reliable D call. The V and J ends lost 5 bases and 5 bases respectively, with 21 bases between them. This CDR3 has 16 residues. Germline V lookup: CDR1 ENHRY, CDR2 SYGVKD. CDR3 region: CAISPQMGGPSYGYTF. Written as DNA, the CDR3 is TGTGCCATCAGTCCCCAGATGGGTGGGCCCTCTTATGGCTACACCTTC.

The chain employs TRBV11-3 and TRBJ2-7; D is possibly TRBD1 or TRBD2 (5 bases each). Germline V gene data show CDR1 as SGHNT and CDR2 as YENEEA. Trimming took 5 bases from V and 6 from J, leaving 11 bases between them. The CDR3 has 12 amino acids. CDR3 amino acids: CASSQGVSEQYF. For the CDR3, the DNA is TGTGCCAGCAGCCAGGGAGTATCCGAGCAGTACTTC.

CDR3 bases: TGTGCCAGCAGCCTATCGATCAATCAGCCCCAGCATTTT. Protein product: CASSLSINQPQHF. The chain has TRBV11-3 and TRBJ1-5, with no clear D. V was pared by 5 bases and J by 3 bases, with 8 bases between. CDR3 length: 13 amino acids. Germline V lookup: CDR1 SGHNT, CDR2 YENEEA.

This chain links TRBV6-4 with TRBJ1-3; D ambiguous. The germline CDR1 and CDR2 sequences are MRHNA and SNTAGT. The CDR3 loop spans 16 amino acids. Trimming left V 4 bases short and J 0 bases short, with 13 bases between. In DNA, the CDR3 is TGTGCCAGCAGTGGGCCTTACTTCAGCTCTGGAAACACCATATATTTT. Encoded protein: CASSGPYFSSGNTIYF.

The genes are TRBV29-1 and TRBJ2-7; D is unresolved. Germline V gene sequence: CDR1 SQVTM, CDR2 ANQGSEA. There are 11 residues in the CDR3. Trimming shortened V by 6 bases and J by 5 bases, and 11 bases separated the two germline ends. The CDR3 loop is CSVPRGNEQYF. The CDR3 DNA is TGCAGCGTACCTCGAGGCAACGAGCAGTACTTC.

This chain joins TRBV6-4 and TRBJ2-1; D is tentatively TRBD1 or TRBD2 (5 bases each). Per the germline V gene, CDR1 is MRHNA and CDR2 is SNTAGT. V dropped 6 bases and J dropped 2 bases, with 14 bases sitting between them. The CDR3 extends over 15 amino acids. The CDR3 protein is CASSEIPGPYNEQFF. The CDR3 region has the DNA TGTGCCAGCAGCGAAATTCCGGGACCCTACAATGAGCAGTTCTTC.

This clone was observed a single time. In DNA, the CDR3 is TGTGCCAGCAGCGTGGGGGGGCCCAACTCTGGAAACACCATATATTTT. Encoded protein: CASSVGGPNSGNTIYF. The rearrangement joins TRBV9 to TRBJ1-3; maybe TRBD1 (6 bases). CDR1 is SGDLS, CDR2 YYNGEE, per germline. V dropped 2 bases and J dropped 0 bases, with 12 bases sitting between them. The CDR3 runs 16 residues.

This clone turned up a few times. This chain joins TRBV6-5 and TRBJ1-1; tentative D call: TRBD1 (6 bases). Deletions cut 4 bases from V and 5 bases from J, with 17 bases between. The CDR3 runs 15 residues. Germline assignment: CDR1 MNHEY and CDR2 SVGAGI. The CDR3 DNA reads TGTGCCAGCAGTTCAAACGGGGGCTTGAGGACTGAAGCTTTCTTT. Protein product: CASSSNGGLRTEAFF.

The rearrangement uses TRBV25-1 and TRBJ1-3; D not certain. Trimming took off 0 bases at V and 2 bases at J, with 14 bases between the two ends. This CDR3 has 17 residues. Germline V CDR1 and CDR2: MGHDK, SYGVNS. The CDR3 sequence: CASSEYLSGGTGNTIYF. The CDR3 nucleotides read TGTGCCAGCAGTGAATATCTTTCAGGTGGCACTGGAAACACCATATATTTT.

The V and J genes are TRBV5-1 and TRBJ1-1; tentative D call: TRBD1 (6 bases). This CDR3 has 12 amino acids. Germline V gives CDR1 SGHRS, CDR2 YFSETQ. V lost 3 bases to trimming and J lost 11 bases, with 14 bases between them. This CDR3 is CASSSRDQGAFF. For the CDR3, the DNA is TGCGCCAGCAGCTCCCGGGACCAGGGGGCTTTCTTT.

V gene TRBV7-2 combines with J gene TRBJ1-2; D gene ambiguous. The germline V and J ends were trimmed by 2 bases and 6 bases, with 7 bases remaining between them. This CDR3 contains 12 residues. CDR1 is SGHTA, CDR2 FQGNSA, per germline. CDR3: CASSLIGDGYTF. In nucleotides, the CDR3 is TGTGCCAGCAGCTTAATCGGAGATGGCTACACCTTC. Drawing the rest from reference TRBV7-2 and TRBJ1-2, the complete variable domain is GAGVSQSPSNKVTEKGKDVELRCDPISGHTALYWYRQSLGQGLEFLIYFQGNSAPDKSGLPSDRFSAERTGGSVSTLTIQRTQQEDSAVYLCASSLIGDGYTFGSGTRLTVV.

The chain has TRBV20-1 and TRBJ1-4; TRBD1 agrees at 7 bases. The CDR3 totals 15 residues. V shed 3 bases, J shed 3 bases, and the junction held 7 bases outside the gene matches. Germline V gene data show CDR1 as DFQATT and CDR2 as SNEGSKA (reference sequence). This CDR3 reads CSASRTGGSNEKLFF. For the CDR3, the DNA is TGCAGTGCTAGTCGGACAGGTGGTTCTAATGAAAAACTGTTTTTT.

The chain has TRBV4-3 and TRBJ1-6; possibly TRBD1 for D (5 bases). Trimming pared 0 bases from V and 7 bases from J, leaving 22 bases between. CDR1 and CDR2 (germline): LGHNA, YSLEER. CDR3 size: 19 residues. The CDR3 bases are TGCGCCAGCAGCCAAGATCGCGGAAAACGAGGGACTGCCAATTCACCCCTCCACTTT. Translated, it gives CASSQDRGKRGTANSPLHF.

The chain is built from TRBV24-1 and TRBJ2-3; 8 bases map to TRBD2. Germline CDR1 KGHDR, CDR2 SFDVKD. V shed 5 bases, J shed 1 base, and the junction held 7 bases outside the gene matches. CDR3 length: 16 amino acids. DNA of the CDR3: TGTGCCACCAGTGGGAGAGACGGGGGGGGCACAGATACGCAGTATTTT. Its protein product is CATSGRDGGGTDTQYF.

V is TRBV29-1 and J is TRBJ1-1; perhaps TRBD1 as D (5 bases). Trimming took off 7 bases at V and 12 bases at J, with 21 bases between the two ends. The CDR3 is 12 amino acids. The germline V gene has CDR1 SQVTM and CDR2 ANQGSEA. DNA of the CDR3: TGCAGCGCCCCATTAGAGGCGGGGCCGACTTTCTTT. Translated, it gives CSAPLEAGPTFF.

This clone was detected once. The rearrangement uses TRBV7-8 and TRBJ1-1; 7 nucleotides align to TRBD1. The CDR3 contains 13 residues. Germline-derived CDR1 and CDR2 are SGHVS and FQNEAQ. Trimming took 5 bases from V and 6 from J; bases not matched to a gene: 6. For the CDR3, the DNA is TGTGCCAGCAGCCTCAGGGGGGGGGCTGAAGCTTTCTTT. It is translated as CASSLRGGAEAFF.

The chain recombines TRBV12-5 with TRBJ1-6; 11 bases are a match to TRBD1. The CDR3 has 14 residues. CDR1 LGHNT and CDR2 FRNRAP come from the germline V gene. V was clipped by 7 bases and J by 8 bases; unmatched bases: 4. CDR3 nucleotides: TGTGCTAGTGCTGGGGACAGGGGGTATTCACCCCTCCACTTT. This encodes CASAGDRGYSPLHF.

The chain carries TRBV5-6 and TRBJ2-7; D perhaps matches TRBD1 (5 bases). Germline values: CDR1 SGHDT, CDR2 YYEEEE. The CDR3 covers 16 residues. V shed 4 bases and J shed 2 bases, with 19 bases lying between them. For the CDR3, the DNA is TGTGCCAGCAGCCCCAGACAGACAAACTTAGCCTACGAGCAGTACTTC. Its protein product is CASSPRQTNLAYEQYF.

This sequence joins TRBV19 and TRBJ1-5; D is undetermined. The germline gives CDR1 LNHDA, CDR2 SQIVND (reference sequence). This CDR3 has 14 residues. The ends were cut back, 3 bases at V and 2 bases at J, with 8 bases in the middle. Here the CDR3 DNA reads TGTGCCAGTAGTATGGTGGTGGGCAATCAGCCCCAGCATTTT. Translated: CASSMVVGNQPQHF.

This chain joins TRBV13 and TRBJ1-2; 7 bases align to TRBD1. The CDR3 is made up of 14 amino acids. The trim removed 3 bases at V and 4 bases at J, leaving 5 bases unmatched. Germline V lookup: CDR1 PRHDT, CDR2 FYEKMQ (reference sequence). The CDR3 region is CASSFRQGRYGYTF. CDR3 DNA sequence: TGTGCCAGCAGCTTCAGACAGGGACGCTATGGCTACACCTTC. The full variable domain, completed using reference TRBV13 and TRBJ1-2, is AAGVIQSPRHLIKEKRETATLKCYPIPRHDTVYWYQQGPGQDPQFLISFYEKMQSDKGSIPDRFSAQQFSDYHSELNMSSLELGDSALYFCASSFRQGRYGYTFGSGTRLTVV.

The V and J genes are TRBV4-1 and TRBJ1-6; D possibly corresponds to TRBD1 (6 bases). Per germline, CDR1 MGHRA and CDR2 YSYEKL. This CDR3 spans 17 amino acids. V lost 3 bases and J 10 bases, leaving 22 bases between the germline ends. The CDR3 loop is CASSQRLTGSGESPLHF. The CDR3 DNA is TGCGCCAGCAGCCAGCGACTAACAGGGTCTGGCGAATCACCCCTCCACTTT.

The chain has TRBV30 and TRBJ1-2, with a weak D call TRBD1 (5 bases). This CDR3 comprises 12 residues. Germline assignment: CDR1 GTSNPN and CDR2 SVGIG (reference sequence). Trimming pared 0 bases from V and 8 bases from J, leaving 10 bases between. CDR3 in amino acids: CAWSVQAGGYTF. DNA of the CDR3: TGTGCCTGGAGTGTACAGGCGGGGGGCTACACCTTC.

The rearrangement uses TRBV5-1 and TRBJ2-2; D gene uncertain. Germline V gene lookup returns CDR1 SGHRS and CDR2 YFSETQ. The ends were cut back, 4 bases at V and 6 bases at J, with 7 bases in the middle. The CDR3 loop spans 12 amino acids. CDR3 amino acids: CASSPTAGELFF. As DNA, the CDR3 is TGCGCCAGCAGCCCTACAGCCGGGGAGCTGTTTTTT.

CDR3 in DNA: TGTGCCAGTAGTATCGGACCGGAGGCTTTCTTT. It encodes CASSIGPEAFF. V and J are TRBV19 and TRBJ1-1, with D uncertain. Per the germline V gene, CDR1 is LNHDA and CDR2 is SQIVND (reference sequence). This CDR3 region has 11 residues. V shed 3 bases and J shed 11 bases, with 10 bases lying between them.

The chain is built from TRBV20-1 and TRBJ2-5; D call uncertain. Between the trimmed V and J ends, which lost 3 bases and 1 base, there was a span of 9 bases. The V gene's germline CDR1 is DFQATT and CDR2 SNEGSKA (reference sequence). There are 13 residues in the CDR3. The CDR3 sequence is CSASKTIQETQYF. The CDR3 region has the DNA TGCAGTGCTAGTAAGACAATCCAAGAGACCCAGTACTTC.

The CDR3 region is CASSTRTGPAYNEQFF. As DNA, the CDR3 is TGTGCCAGCAGCACTAGGACAGGACCGGCCTACAATGAGCAGTTCTTC. The chain links TRBV5-4 to TRBJ2-1; 7 bases match TRBD1. After removal of 4 bases from V and 2 bases from J, the junction contained 9 bases not matched to a gene. CDR3 length: 16 residues. The V gene's germline CDR1 is SGHNT and CDR2 YYREEE (reference sequence).

This chain uses TRBV7-2 with TRBJ1-6; D is possibly TRBD1 (6 bases). Trimming shortened V by 1 base and J by 7 bases, and 14 bases separated the two germline ends. The germline CDR1 and CDR2 sequences are SGHTA and FQGNSA. This CDR3 spans 16 amino acids. As DNA, the CDR3 is TGTGCCAGCAGCTTAGAAAAGGGGGGGCGAAATTCACCCCTCCACTTT. Translation gives CASSLEKGGRNSPLHF. Variable domain in full (rest from reference TRBV7-2 and TRBJ1-6): GAGVSQSPSNKVTEKGKDVELRCDPISGHTALYWYRQSLGQGLEFLIYFQGNSAPDKSGLPSDRFSAERTGGSVSTLTIQRTQQEDSAVYLCASSLEKGGRNSPLHFGNGTRLTVT.